The 10 T cell receptor beta chains below come from one sample, sequenced in a study of blood T cell repertoires in COVID-19 (dated by TCRdb to about 2020). The library was produced with the immunoSEQ multiplex PCR assay. This immuneACCESS table, as held by TCRdb, lists in-frame sequences with V and J called but not all clones. Of the missing ones, under half trace to an unresolved V gene in checked studies; the others have no known cause. Recorded for this sample are 200,000 or so clones; about 80% of them occurred a single time. The biggest ten clones account for 6% to 8% of the sample. The sequenced sample was PBMCs or T cells enriched from blood (not recorded which). The receptors derive from a man aged 35 to 55 who had recovered from COVID-19.

The count of this clone is one. The gene calls are TRBV23-1 and TRBJ1-1; D possibly corresponds to TRBD1 (6 bases). TRBV23-1 is marked as an open reading frame, function uncertain. The CDR3 totals 14 residues. The V gene lost 0 bases and the J gene lost 4 bases, with 9 bases spanning the gap. The CDR3 sequence: CASSQSGGLTEAFF. DNA of the CDR3: TGCGCCAGCAGTCAATCCGGGGGGCTCACTGAAGCTTTCTTT.

This chain links TRBV9 with TRBJ1-5; 10 nucleotides agree with TRBD1. The length of the CDR3 is 15 residues. Germline-derived CDR1 and CDR2 are SGDLS and YYNGEE. After removal of 3 bases from V and 7 bases from J, the junction contained 7 bases not matched to a gene. The CDR3 DNA follows: TGTGCCAGCAGCGGGGGGACAGGGGTCTACCAGCCCCAGCATTTT. Its protein product is CASSGGTGVYQPQHF.

The sample holds many counts of this clone. This chain uses TRBV19 with TRBJ1-5; 9 bases are shared with TRBD1. With 3 bases clipped from V and 7 bases from J, the junction kept 7 bases outside the gene matches. The CDR3 is made up of 15 amino acids. The germline CDR1 and CDR2 sequences are LNHDA and SQIVND (reference sequence). CDR3 protein: CASSIGTGTVQPQHF. CDR3 coding DNA: TGTGCCAGTAGTATCGGGACAGGGACGGTCCAGCCCCAGCATTTT. The full variable domain, with the rest looked up from reference TRBV19 and TRBJ1-5, is DGGITQSPKYLFRKEGQNVTLSCEQNLNHDAMYWYRQDPGQGLRLIYYSQIVNDFQKGDIAEGYSVSREKKESFPLTVTSAQKNPTAFYLCASSIGTGTVQPQHFGDGTRLSIL.

V is TRBV7-9 and J is TRBJ2-1, with TRBD2 as a possible D gene (6 bases). Germline V CDR1 and CDR2: SEHNR, FQNEAQ (reference sequence). V was trimmed by 3 bases and J by 0 bases, leaving 12 bases between them. This CDR3 region has 16 residues. CDR3: CASSLGLVSSYNEQFF. CDR3 nucleotide sequence: TGTGCCAGCAGCTTGGGACTGGTGAGCTCCTACAATGAGCAGTTCTTC.

This chain links TRBV7-9 with TRBJ2-3, with D possibly being TRBD1 (6 bases). V lost 4 bases to trimming and J lost 0 bases, with 14 bases between them. CDR3 length: 16 residues. Germline V CDR1 and CDR2: SEHNR, FQNEAQ (reference sequence). The CDR3 is CASSSRGQSSTDTQYF. CDR3 sequence (DNA): TGTGCCAGCAGCTCTAGAGGACAGAGCAGCACAGATACGCAGTATTTT.

The V and J genes are TRBV14 and TRBJ1-4; 8 nucleotides line up with TRBD1. The CDR3 sequence is 15 residues long. The V gene's germline CDR1 is SGHDN and CDR2 FVKESK. Unmatched junction bases numbered 10, after V lost 5 bases and J lost 8 bases. The CDR3 reads CASSLITGGHEKLFF. The CDR3 DNA follows: TGTGCCAGCAGCTTGATAACAGGGGGTCACGAAAAACTGTTTTTT.

V is TRBV6-6 and J is TRBJ1-4, with 10 bases identical to TRBD1. Germline CDR1 is MNHNY and CDR2 is SVGAGI (reference sequence). The CDR3 extends over 13 amino acids. V trimming: 6 bases; J trimming: 6 bases; junction bases outside the gene matches: 1. The CDR3 here is CASRDRGDEKLFF. CDR3 DNA: TGTGCCAGCAGGGACAGGGGGGATGAAAAACTGTTTTTT.

V is TRBV4-3 and J is TRBJ2-1; 7 bases map to TRBD2. The CDR3 totals 16 residues. Trimming cost V 4 bases and J 8 bases; bases outside gene matches: 14. Germline loops: CDR1 LGHNA, CDR2 YSLEER. CDR3 nucleotides: TGCGCCAGCAGCCTCTTCTCGGGGGGACCGGCTCATGAGCAGTTCTTC. It codes for CASSLFSGGPAHEQFF.

This chain uses TRBV30 with TRBJ1-1, with 10 bases that match TRBD1. The V gene's germline CDR1 is GTSNPN and CDR2 SVGIG (reference sequence). Trimming took 4 bases from V and 5 from J; bases not matched to a gene: 7. The CDR3 runs 14 residues. CDR3 amino acids: CAWIPTGGFTEAFF. The CDR3 nucleotides read TGTGCCTGGATCCCGACAGGGGGCTTTACTGAAGCTTTCTTT.

This clone has just one count. V usage is TRBV30 and J usage is TRBJ1-2, with a tentative D call TRBD1 (6 bases). CDR1 is GTSNPN, CDR2 SVGIG, per germline (reference sequence). This CDR3 has 13 residues. Between the trimmed V and J ends, which lost 0 bases and 6 bases, there was a span of 11 bases. The CDR3 here is CAWSVGGGNGYTF. The CDR3 nucleotides are TGTGCCTGGAGTGTAGGGGGGGGCAATGGCTACACCTTC.